This TCR beta chain was documented in a study of stem cell transplantation in POMP-related autoinflammatory disease. Study as a whole: CD8+ T cells were low and CD4+ cells naive-skewed before transplant. Study-level findings and limits: Across all analyzed T-cell subsets, patients with PRAID tended toward reduced diversity and increased clonality. Unique TRB V-J gene pairings were limited in number in patients with PRAID.

The CDR3 loop spans 13 amino acids. Deletions cut 4 bases from V and 8 bases from J, with 14 bases between. Germline CDR1 reads SGHTA; CDR2 reads FQGTGA. Measured with immunoSEQ multiplex PCR; TCRdb has only the in-frame clones, and not every one. The top ten clones hold roughly 2.2% of a sample with 4,000 to 6,000 clones, about 92% of them seen once. A remark on this clone: Antigen specificity is unknown.

The TCR sequence derives from a human patient with POMP-related autoinflammation and immune dysregulation (PRAID). Some T cells could come from the graft donor. The chain is built from TRBV7-3 and TRBJ1-1; a weak D match, TRBD1 (6 bases). This sample comprised CD8+ T cells from PBMCs, obtained after stem cell transplantation. This CDR3 is CASSSRTDAEAFF. The CDR3 region has the DNA TGTGCCAGCAGCTCCCGGACAGACGCAGAAGCTTTCTTT.